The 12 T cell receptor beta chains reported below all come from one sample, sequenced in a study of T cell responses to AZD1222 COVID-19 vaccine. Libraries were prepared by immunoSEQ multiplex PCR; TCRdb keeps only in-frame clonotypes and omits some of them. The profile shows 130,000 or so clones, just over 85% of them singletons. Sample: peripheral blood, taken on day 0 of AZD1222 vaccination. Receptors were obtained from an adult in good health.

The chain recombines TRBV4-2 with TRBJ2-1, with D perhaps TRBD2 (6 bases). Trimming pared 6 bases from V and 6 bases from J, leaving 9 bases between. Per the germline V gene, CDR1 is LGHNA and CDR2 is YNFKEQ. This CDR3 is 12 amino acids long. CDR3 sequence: CASSLTSNEQFF. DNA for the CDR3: TGTGCCAGCAGTTTGACTAGCAATGAGCAGTTCTTC.

DNA of the CDR3: TGTGCCAGCAGCCGGACCCGATTTGGAGATACGCAGTATTTT. It is translated as CASSRTRFGDTQYF. This chain uses TRBV7-8 with TRBJ2-3, with no clear D. V was pared by 5 bases and J by 5 bases, with 14 bases between. This CDR3 region has 14 residues. Germline CDR1 and CDR2: SGHVS and FQNEAQ.

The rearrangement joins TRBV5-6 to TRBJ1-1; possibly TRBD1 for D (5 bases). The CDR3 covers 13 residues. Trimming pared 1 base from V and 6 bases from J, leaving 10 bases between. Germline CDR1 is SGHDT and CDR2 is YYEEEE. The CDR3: CASSLRGSAEAFF. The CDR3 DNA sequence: TGTGCCAGCAGCTTGAGGGGAAGCGCTGAAGCTTTCTTT.

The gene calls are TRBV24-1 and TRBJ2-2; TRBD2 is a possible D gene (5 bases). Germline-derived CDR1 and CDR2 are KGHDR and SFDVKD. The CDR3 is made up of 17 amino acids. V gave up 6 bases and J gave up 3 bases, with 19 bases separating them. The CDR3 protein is CATSRFEGRSDTGELFF. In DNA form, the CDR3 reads TGTGCCACCAGTCGGTTCGAGGGCAGATCGGACACCGGGGAGCTGTTTTTT.

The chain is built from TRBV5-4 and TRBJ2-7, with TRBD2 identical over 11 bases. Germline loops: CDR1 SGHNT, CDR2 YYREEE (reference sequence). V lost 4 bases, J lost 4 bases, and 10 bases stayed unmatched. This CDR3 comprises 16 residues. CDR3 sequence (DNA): TGTGCCAGCAGCCCAGGTGGTAGACTAGCGGGGTACGAGCAGTACTTC. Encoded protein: CASSPGGRLAGYEQYF.

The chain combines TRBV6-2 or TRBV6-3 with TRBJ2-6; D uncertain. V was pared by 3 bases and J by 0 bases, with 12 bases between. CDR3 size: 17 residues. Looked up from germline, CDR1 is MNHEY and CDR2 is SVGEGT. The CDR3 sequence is CASSYPGSNSGANVLTF. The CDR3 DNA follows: TGTGCCAGCAGTTATCCGGGCTCAAACTCTGGGGCCAACGTCCTGACTTTC.

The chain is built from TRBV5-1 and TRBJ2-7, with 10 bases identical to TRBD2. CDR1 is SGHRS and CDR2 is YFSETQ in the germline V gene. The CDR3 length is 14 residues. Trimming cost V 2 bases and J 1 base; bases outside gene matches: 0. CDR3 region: CASSLLAGSYEQYF. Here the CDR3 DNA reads TGCGCCAGCAGCTTACTAGCGGGATCCTACGAGCAGTACTTC.

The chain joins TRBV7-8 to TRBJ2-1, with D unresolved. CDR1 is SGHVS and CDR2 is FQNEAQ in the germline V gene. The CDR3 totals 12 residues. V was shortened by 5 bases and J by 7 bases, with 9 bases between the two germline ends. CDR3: CASSPNKNEQFF. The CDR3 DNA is TGTGCCAGCAGCCCGAACAAAAATGAGCAGTTCTTC.

The CDR3 is CATSLRSTDTQYF. CDR3 nucleotide sequence: TGTGCCACCAGTCTCAGGAGCACAGATACGCAGTATTTT. The chain carries TRBV24-1 and TRBJ2-3; D is unresolved. The CDR3 runs 13 residues. Germline V gene data show CDR1 as KGHDR and CDR2 as SFDVKD. Trimming left V 6 bases short and J 0 bases short, with 6 bases between.

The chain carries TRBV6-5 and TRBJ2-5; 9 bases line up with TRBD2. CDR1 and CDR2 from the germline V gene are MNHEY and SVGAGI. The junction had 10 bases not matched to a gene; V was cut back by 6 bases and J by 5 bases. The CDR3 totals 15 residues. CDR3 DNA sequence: TGTGCCAGCAGATTAGCGGGAGCGACTGTGGAGACCCAGTACTTC. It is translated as CASRLAGATVETQYF.

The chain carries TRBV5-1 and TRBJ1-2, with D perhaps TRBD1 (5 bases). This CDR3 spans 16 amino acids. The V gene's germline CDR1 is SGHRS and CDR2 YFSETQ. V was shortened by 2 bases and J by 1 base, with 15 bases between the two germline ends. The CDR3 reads CASSLTGGNINYGYTF. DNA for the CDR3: TGCGCCAGCAGCTTAACTGGGGGGAATATTAACTATGGCTACACCTTC.

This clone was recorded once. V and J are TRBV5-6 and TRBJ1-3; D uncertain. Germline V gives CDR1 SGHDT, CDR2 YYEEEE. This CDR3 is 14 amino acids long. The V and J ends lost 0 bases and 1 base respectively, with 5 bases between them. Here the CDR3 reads CASSLVRSGNTIYF. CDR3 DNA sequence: TGTGCCAGCAGCTTGGTTAGGTCTGGAAACACCATATATTTT. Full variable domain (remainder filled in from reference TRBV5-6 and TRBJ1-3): DAGVTQSPTHLIKTRGQQVTLRCSPKSGHDTVSWYQQALGQGPQFIFQYYEEEERQRGNFPDRFSGHQFPNYSSELNVNALLLGDSALYLCASSLVRSGNTIYFGEGSWLTVV.